The 18 T cell receptor beta chains given below trace back to one sample, sequenced in a study of T cell responses to AZD1222 COVID-19 vaccine. The repertoire was sequenced with immunoSEQ multiplex PCR; TCRdb's copy has only in-frame clones and lacks some. The data contain around 220,000 clones, about 95% of them singletons. The sample was peripheral blood, taken 28 days after the second dose of the MenACWY control vaccine. These receptors originate from an adult who received the MenACWY meningococcal vaccine as a control.

The rearrangement uses TRBV19 and TRBJ1-1; D not certain. In germline, CDR1 is LNHDA, CDR2 SQIVND (reference sequence). The V and J ends lost 5 bases and 11 bases respectively, with 18 bases between them. This CDR3 is built from 13 residues. CDR3 bases: TGTGCCAGTAGTCCCCCGGGTTCCAAGAACGCTTTCTTT. As protein: CASSPPGSKNAFF.

The chain recombines TRBV19 with TRBJ2-3, with 10 bases fitting TRBD2. The germline CDR1 and CDR2 sequences are LNHDA and SQIVND (reference sequence). V dropped 3 bases and J dropped 5; count of bases not matched to a gene: 5. This CDR3 contains 15 residues. The CDR3 nucleotides read TGTGCCAGTAGTATCGGCCTAGCGGGAGTAGATACGCAGTATTTT. This sequence encodes CASSIGLAGVDTQYF.

The V and J genes are TRBV7-8 and TRBJ2-2, with D hard to call. V lost 6 bases and J 2 bases, leaving 7 bases between the germline ends. Germline CDR1 and CDR2: SGHVS and FQNEAQ. The CDR3 length is 13 residues. The CDR3 DNA sequence: TGTGCCAGCAGTTCCGTTAACACCGGGGAGCTGTTTTTT. Protein sequence: CASSSVNTGELFF.

The chain combines TRBV5-4 with TRBJ2-5, with 8 bases lining up with TRBD1. Germline V gene lookup returns CDR1 SGHNT and CDR2 YYREEE (reference sequence). Unmatched junction bases numbered 4, after V lost 4 bases and J lost 5 bases. This CDR3 contains 13 residues. The CDR3 DNA sequence: TGTGCCAGCAGCCAGACAGGGGACGAGACCCAGTACTTC. Translation: CASSQTGDETQYF.

The J gene is TRBJ1-5, the V gene TRBV6-5; D call uncertain. Trimming removed 6 bases from V and 7 bases from J, with 16 bases in between. This CDR3 comprises 14 residues. Germline V gives CDR1 MNHEY, CDR2 SVGAGI. The CDR3 loop is CASRPGLGPQPQHF. CDR3 sequence (DNA): TGTGCCAGCAGACCCGGGCTCGGACCCCAGCCCCAGCATTTT.

V is TRBV9 and J is TRBJ1-3, with unresolved D. Germline V gene lookup returns CDR1 SGDLS and CDR2 YYNGEE. The length of the CDR3 is 13 residues. The V and J ends lost 3 bases and 0 bases respectively, with 4 bases between them. The DNA for the CDR3 is TGTGCCAGCAGCGGCGACTCTGGAAACACCATATATTTT. Translated, it gives CASSGDSGNTIYF.

The chain combines TRBV7-2 with TRBJ1-3; 8 positions match TRBD1. Germline V gives CDR1 SGHTA, CDR2 FQGNSA. The V gene end was trimmed by 2 bases and the J gene end by 1 base; junction bases not matched to a gene: 1. The CDR3 consists of 15 residues. As DNA, the CDR3 is TGTGCCAGCAGCTTATGGACAGGGTCTGGAAACACCATATATTTT. It specifies CASSLWTGSGNTIYF.

The rearrangement links TRBV11-2 to TRBJ1-3, with 8 bases matching TRBD1. Germline V gene data show CDR1 as SGHAT and CDR2 as FQNNGV. V was pared by 1 base and J by 0 bases, with 11 bases of the junction left unmatched. The CDR3 extends over 19 amino acids. The CDR3 DNA sequence: TGTGCCAGCAGCTTAGGAGGGGGGCCCGGACAGGGCTCTGGAAACACCATATATTTT. Protein sequence: CASSLGGGPGQGSGNTIYF.

The chain has TRBV5-8 and TRBJ2-6, with D uncertain. The germline V gene has CDR1 SGHTS and CDR2 YDEGEE. The CDR3 has 14 residues. Trimming pared 2 bases from V and 0 bases from J, leaving 3 bases between. The CDR3 DNA follows: TGTGCCAGCAGCTTTACCTCTGGGGCCAACGTCCTGACTTTC. Translated, it gives CASSFTSGANVLTF.

The rearrangement links TRBV6-5 to TRBJ2-7, with 10 positions matching TRBD1. Germline values: CDR1 MNHEY, CDR2 SVGAGI. The CDR3 runs 15 residues. The junction had 10 bases not matched to a gene; V was cut back by 7 bases and J by 4 bases. In DNA, the CDR3 is TGTGCCAGCACCGCCGGGACAGGGGAAGGTTACGAGCAGTACTTC. Amino acids: CASTAGTGEGYEQYF.

The chain has TRBV18 and TRBJ2-1; tentatively, D is TRBD1 (5 bases). Germline V CDR1 and CDR2: KGHSH, LQKENI. V dropped 3 bases and J dropped 6 bases, with 15 bases sitting between them. This CDR3 comprises 15 residues. The DNA for the CDR3 is TGTGCCAGCTCACCGCAGACAGCGCCTCTCAATGAGCAGTTCTTC. It is translated as CASSPQTAPLNEQFF.

CDR3 loop: CASTPWENTEAFF. The CDR3 DNA follows: TGTGCCAGCACCCCCTGGGAGAACACTGAAGCTTTCTTT. The chain links TRBV7-8 to TRBJ1-1, with D unresolved. Trimming took 7 bases from V and 1 from J, leaving 10 bases between them. CDR3 size: 13 residues. Germline V gene sequence: CDR1 SGHVS, CDR2 FQNEAQ.

The chain employs TRBV12-3 or TRBV12-4 and TRBJ2-7; D tentatively reads TRBD1 or TRBD2 (5 bases each). The CDR3 covers 13 residues. V lost 4 bases, J lost 0 bases, and 7 bases lay in between. CDR3 sequence reads: CASSWDPSYEQYF. In nucleotides, the CDR3 is TGTGCCAGCAGTTGGGACCCCTCCTACGAGCAGTACTTC.

This chain connects TRBV5-1 to TRBJ1-5; D is possibly TRBD1 (5 bases). The V gene's germline CDR1 is SGHRS and CDR2 YFSETQ. Trimming stripped 0 bases from V and 6 bases from J, with 7 bases between. This CDR3 is built from 13 residues. This chain's CDR3 is CASSLGDAQPQHF. The CDR3 DNA reads as TGCGCCAGCAGCTTGGGGGACGCTCAGCCCCAGCATTTT.

This chain connects TRBV27 to TRBJ2-7; D possibly uses TRBD1 or TRBD2 (5 bases each). Trimming cost V 5 bases and J 5 bases, with 13 bases left between them. CDR1 MNHEY and CDR2 SMNVEV come from the germline V gene (reference sequence). The length of the CDR3 is 13 residues. The CDR3 region is CASSPIGTHEQYF. The CDR3 DNA follows: TGTGCCAGCAGTCCGATCGGGACCCACGAGCAGTACTTC.

The rearrangement links TRBV7-9 to TRBJ1-1; D not certain. This CDR3 comprises 14 residues. The V gene lost 5 bases and the J gene lost 1 base, with 11 bases spanning the gap. In germline, CDR1 is SEHNR, CDR2 FQNEAQ (reference sequence). CDR3 nucleotide sequence: TGTGCCAGCAGCCTACTGCGGGAGAACACTGAAGCTTTCTTT. It yields the protein CASSLLRENTEAFF.

This chain connects TRBV20-1 to TRBJ2-3, with 10 bases that match TRBD1. Germline CDR1 DFQATT, CDR2 SNEGSKA (reference sequence). The junction had 7 bases not matched to a gene; V was cut back by 3 bases and J by 4 bases. The CDR3 spans 15 residues. As DNA, the CDR3 is TGCAGTGCTAGTCCTGGGACAGGGGTAGCAGATACGCAGTATTTT. Translating gives CSASPGTGVADTQYF.

For the CDR3, the DNA is TGTGCCATGCAAGGGGGGTGCACAGATACGCAGTATTTT. This sequence encodes CAMQGGCTDTQYF. This rearrangement joins TRBV24-1 to TRBJ2-3, with D possibly being TRBD1 or TRBD2 (6 bases each). CDR1 KGHDR and CDR2 SFDVKD come from the germline V gene. V shed 11 bases and J shed 1 base, with 12 bases lying between them. The CDR3 loop spans 13 amino acids.